Listed here are 21 T cell receptor beta chains from one sample, sequenced in a study of blood T cell repertoires in COVID-19. Only in-frame clones appear in the TCRdb table, and some are missing; sequencing was by immunoSEQ multiplex PCR. The table shows 250,000 to 300,000 clones, with 90% to 95% occurring only once. Source material: peripheral blood. These receptors originate from a woman in her 30s with COVID-19, enrolled during active disease.

For this clone: One junction end disagrees with the germline gene, perhaps due to a read error. This chain connects TRBV19 to TRBJ2-3, with 8 bases that match TRBD2. The germline gives CDR1 LNHDA, CDR2 SQIVND (reference sequence). This CDR3 spans 17 amino acids. The CDR3 is CASSITHTSGSKSPWGF. CDR3 in DNA: TGTGCCAGTAGTATCACGCATACTAGCGGCAGCAAATCCCCCTGGGGTTTT.

The chain is built from TRBV13 and TRBJ2-3, with 12 nucleotides matching TRBD2. The trim removed 4 bases at V and 0 bases at J, leaving 2 bases unmatched. Germline assignment: CDR1 PRHDT and CDR2 FYEKMQ (reference sequence). This CDR3 contains 16 residues. CDR3: CASSWGLAGSTDTQYF. CDR3 nucleotides: TGTGCCAGCAGCTGGGGACTAGCGGGTAGCACAGATACGCAGTATTTT.

The chain is built from TRBV3-1 (or the pseudogene TRBV3-2) and TRBJ2-3; no clear D gene. V lost 0 bases and J lost 5, with 18 bases in between. This CDR3 region has 17 residues. Germline CDR1 LGHDT, CDR2 YNNKEL (reference sequence). CDR3 sequence: CASSQDLIAGSQDTQYF. CDR3 sequence (DNA): TGTGCCAGCAGCCAAGATTTGATAGCTGGTAGTCAAGATACGCAGTATTTT.

This clone has a single count. The gene calls are TRBV7-9 and TRBJ2-7; 7 bases map to TRBD1. The V and J ends lost 4 bases and 4 bases, in that order; junction bases with no gene match: 10. This CDR3 comprises 15 residues. From germline, CDR1 is SEHNR and CDR2 FQNEAQ (reference sequence). CDR3 loop: CASSSTTGLFYEQYF. CDR3 DNA: TGTGCCAGCAGCTCAACGACAGGGTTGTTTTACGAGCAGTACTTC.

The chain links TRBV7-9 to TRBJ1-4, with D hard to call. This CDR3 comprises 17 residues. V lost 5 bases and J lost 8, with 24 bases in between. CDR1 and CDR2 from the germline V gene are SEHNR and FQNEAQ (reference sequence). CDR3 in amino acids: CASSPPGQTRPGEKLFF. The CDR3 nucleotides are TGTGCCAGCAGCCCGCCGGGTCAAACCCGCCCCGGAGAAAAACTGTTTTTT.

The chain couples TRBV6-5 to TRBJ1-1, with no clear D. V shed 5 bases and J shed 2 bases, with 12 bases lying between them. There are 14 residues in the CDR3. In germline, CDR1 is MNHEY, CDR2 SVGAGI. CDR3 nucleotides: TGTGCCAGCAGTCCACAGCTTATTAACACTGAAGCTTTCTTT. Translated, it gives CASSPQLINTEAFF.

This rearrangement joins TRBV4-1 to TRBJ1-1; D not certain. V was pared by 1 base and J by 7 bases, with 10 bases between. This CDR3 is 13 amino acids long. CDR1 and CDR2 (germline): MGHRA, YSYEKL. The CDR3 here is CASSQALDNEAFF. The CDR3 DNA sequence: TGCGCCAGCAGCCAAGCTCTCGACAATGAAGCTTTCTTT.

The rearrangement links TRBV6-5 to TRBJ1-1; the D gene is possibly TRBD1 (6 bases). The CDR3 runs 13 residues. Germline V gives CDR1 MNHEY, CDR2 SVGAGI. Trimming cost V 6 bases and J 1 base, with 9 bases left between them. The CDR3 nucleotides are TGTGCCAGCAGGGGGGCAGGGAACACTGAAGCTTTCTTT. This sequence encodes CASRGAGNTEAFF.

The V call is TRBV25-1, the J call TRBJ1-2, with 8 bases that match TRBD1. CDR3 length equals 14 residues. CDR1 and CDR2 (germline): MGHDK, SYGVNS. With V trimmed by 6 bases and J by 2 bases, 5 bases remained unmatched. The chain's CDR3 is CASSPDRVNYGYTF. The CDR3 DNA follows: TGTGCCAGCAGCCCGGACAGGGTGAACTATGGCTACACCTTC.

Only one count was recorded for this clone. The CDR3 sequence is CASSLTGTRGDEQFF. The CDR3 DNA sequence: TGTGCCAGCAGCCTCACCGGGACTAGGGGGGATGAGCAGTTCTTC. The chain has TRBV7-9 and TRBJ2-1, with TRBD2 identical over 8 bases. CDR3 length: 15 amino acids. V shed 5 bases and J 8 bases; nucleotides not matched to a gene: 11. Germline CDR1 reads SEHNR; CDR2 reads FQNEAQ (reference sequence).

This chain joins TRBV11-3 and TRBJ2-7, with TRBD2 matching 7 bases. Germline V gives CDR1 SGHNT, CDR2 YENEEA. The trim removed 4 bases at V and 4 bases at J, leaving 10 bases unmatched. There are 15 residues in the CDR3. DNA for the CDR3: TGTGCCAGCAGCTCCGGGGCTAGCGGACTATACGAGCAGTACTTC. Translating it yields CASSSGASGLYEQYF.

The J gene is TRBJ2-3, the V gene TRBV4-1, with D possibly matching TRBD1 (5 bases). This CDR3 comprises 15 residues. CDR1 and CDR2 (germline): MGHRA, YSYEKL. V dropped 4 bases and J dropped 0 bases, with 11 bases sitting between them. The CDR3 spells CASSPLQVSTDTQYF. Here the CDR3 DNA reads TGCGCCAGCAGCCCCCTACAGGTTAGCACAGATACGCAGTATTTT.

The chain joins TRBV7-9 to TRBJ2-7; TRBD1 matches at 7 bases. Trimming removed 1 base from V and 3 bases from J; junction bases left unmatched: 0. CDR3 length: 13 residues. Germline lookup yields CDR1 SEHNR and CDR2 FQNEAQ (reference sequence). In DNA, the CDR3 is TGTGCCAGCAGCTTAGGGGACAGCTACGAGCAGTACTTC. Residues: CASSLGDSYEQYF.

V is TRBV6-2 or TRBV6-3 and J is TRBJ2-7; TRBD2 might be the D (5 bases). Trimming removed 4 bases from V and 11 bases from J, with 12 bases in between. CDR3 length: 11 residues. The germline gives CDR1 MNHEY, CDR2 SVGEGT. CDR3 amino acids: CASSLAGREYF. The CDR3 coding sequence is TGTGCCAGCAGTTTGGCGGGCCGAGAGTACTTC.

CDR3 DNA sequence: TGTGCCAGCAGCCGACGGGGAGGGGGTGGAGATACGCAGTATTTT. The encoded protein is CASSRRGGGGDTQYF. The chain joins TRBV3-1 (or the pseudogene TRBV3-2) to TRBJ2-3; maybe TRBD2 (7 bases). The CDR3 extends over 15 amino acids. The ends were cut back, 4 bases at V and 5 bases at J, with 16 bases in the middle. Germline values: CDR1 LGHDT, CDR2 YNNKEL (reference sequence).

The rearrangement joins TRBV19 to TRBJ1-2; no firm D call. The CDR3 sequence is 16 residues long. Per the germline V gene, CDR1 is LNHDA and CDR2 is SQIVND (reference sequence). V was clipped by 6 bases and J by 2 bases, with 19 bases between them. As DNA, the CDR3 is TGTGCCAGTAGCACCTCCGTCACAGCTACCAACTATGGCTACACCTTC. This gives the protein CASSTSVTATNYGYTF.

The chain carries TRBV27 and TRBJ2-5; possibly TRBD2 for D (6 bases). CDR1 and CDR2 from the germline V gene are MNHEY and SMNVEV (reference sequence). CDR3 length equals 13 residues. Trimming shortened V by 3 bases and J by 2 bases, and 7 bases separated the two germline ends. The CDR3 DNA reads as TGTGCCAGCAGTTTTAGCGGACAAGAGACCCAGTACTTC. Its protein is CASSFSGQETQYF.

The chain employs TRBV11-3 and TRBJ2-1; D possibly corresponds to TRBD2 (6 bases). The CDR3 is 12 residues long. CDR1 and CDR2 (germline): SGHNT, YENEEA. Deletions cut 5 bases from V and 7 bases from J, with 9 bases between. CDR3 amino acids: CASSNGGNEQFF. For the CDR3, the DNA is TGTGCCAGCAGCAATGGGGGGAATGAGCAGTTCTTC.

This rearrangement joins TRBV9 to TRBJ1-5; the match to TRBD1 covers 7 bases. The CDR3 is 15 amino acids. Germline V gives CDR1 SGDLS, CDR2 YYNGEE. The J segment lost 3 bases and the V segment lost 0 bases, leaving 3 bases of the junction unmatched. The CDR3 DNA reads TGTGCCAGCAGCGTAGGACAGGGCGTCAATCAGCCCCAGCATTTT. As protein: CASSVGQGVNQPQHF.

The CDR3 DNA reads as TGTGCCAGCAGTTTAAGGGGGCTTGGGACCGGGGAGCTGTTTTTT. Amino acid sequence: CASSLRGLGTGELFF. The chain uses TRBV27 and TRBJ2-2; 7 positions agree with TRBD1. With 2 bases clipped from V and 5 bases from J, the junction kept 5 bases outside the gene matches. In germline, CDR1 is MNHEY, CDR2 SMNVEV (reference sequence). The CDR3 has 15 residues.

The CDR3 is CSVLGQRYEQYF. The CDR3, as DNA: TGCAGCGTTTTAGGACAACGATACGAGCAGTACTTC. The chain links TRBV29-1 to TRBJ2-7; possibly TRBD1 for D (5 bases). V shed 5 bases and J shed 4 bases, with 12 bases lying between them. This CDR3 comprises 12 residues. Germline-derived CDR1 and CDR2 are SQVTM and ANQGSEA.